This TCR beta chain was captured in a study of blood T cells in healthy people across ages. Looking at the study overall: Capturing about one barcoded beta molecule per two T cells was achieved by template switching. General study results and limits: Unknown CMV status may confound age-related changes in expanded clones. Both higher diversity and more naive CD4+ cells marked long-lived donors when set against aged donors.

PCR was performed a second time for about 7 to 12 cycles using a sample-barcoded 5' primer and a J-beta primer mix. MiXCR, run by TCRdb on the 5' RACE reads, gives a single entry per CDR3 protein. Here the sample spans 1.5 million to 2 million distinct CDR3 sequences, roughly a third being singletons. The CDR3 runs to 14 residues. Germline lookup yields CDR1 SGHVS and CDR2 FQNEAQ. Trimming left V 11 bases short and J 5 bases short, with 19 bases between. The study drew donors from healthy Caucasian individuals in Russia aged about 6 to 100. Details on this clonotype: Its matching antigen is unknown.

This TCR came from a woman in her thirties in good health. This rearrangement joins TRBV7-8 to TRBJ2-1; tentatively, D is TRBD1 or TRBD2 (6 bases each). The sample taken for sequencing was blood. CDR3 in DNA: TGTGCCGGCGGGACAAGGGGAGGCAACAATGAGCAGTTCTTC. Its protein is CAGGTRGGNNEQFF.